These 9 T cell receptor beta chains were sequenced from one sample in a study of OX40 agonist ivuxolimab in advanced cancers. Sequencing was performed with immunoSEQ multiplex PCR; in TCRdb, only in-frame clones are kept and a portion is missing. The sample holds 45,000 to 65,000 clones; 82% are singletons and the top ten take more than 3%. The material sequenced was CD4+ or CD8+ T cells sorted from blood, taken in a trial of the OX40 agonist ivuxolimab. All receptors come from an adult with an advanced solid tumor such as melanoma, head and neck, liver or kidney cancer.

This rearrangement joins TRBV19 to TRBJ2-3; D is perhaps TRBD1 (5 bases). The CDR3 covers 15 residues. V dropped 7 bases and J dropped 1 base, with 15 bases sitting between them. In germline, CDR1 is LNHDA, CDR2 SQIVND (reference sequence). CDR3 loop: CASTLKGQGTDTQYF. The CDR3 DNA is TGTGCCAGTACCCTGAAGGGGCAGGGCACAGATACGCAGTATTTT.

The chain's CDR3 is CASSYEGANQPQHF. In nucleotides, the CDR3 is TGTGCCAGCAGTTACGAGGGGGCAAATCAGCCCCAGCATTTT. The chain is built from TRBV6-6 and TRBJ1-5; 7 nucleotides match TRBD1. V trimming: 2 bases; J trimming: 4 bases; junction bases outside the gene matches: 2. CDR3 length: 14 amino acids. CDR1 is MNHNY, CDR2 SVGAGI, per germline (reference sequence).

The chain employs TRBV27 and TRBJ2-2; TRBD2 matches 12 bases. The CDR3 is 15 amino acids. Germline CDR1 is MNHEY and CDR2 is SMNVEV (reference sequence). V dropped 5 bases and J dropped 5; count of bases not matched to a gene: 3. The CDR3 here is CASSPSGRATGELFF. The CDR3 bases are TGTGCCAGCAGTCCTAGCGGGAGGGCTACCGGGGAGCTGTTTTTT.

The table lists this clone with a few counts. The chain employs TRBV29-1 and TRBJ2-7, with TRBD1 matching over 7 bases. The CDR3 runs 14 residues. Germline loops: CDR1 SQVTM, CDR2 ANQGSEA. V lost 7 bases to trimming and J lost 0 bases; unmatched junction nucleotides: 9. The CDR3 reads CSAAGTAFSYEQYF. The CDR3 nucleotides read TGCAGCGCTGCCGGGACAGCATTCTCCTACGAGCAGTACTTC.

This sequence joins TRBV19 and TRBJ1-1; unclear D gene. V gave up 0 bases and J gave up 7 bases, with 6 bases separating them. The CDR3 has 12 amino acids. Germline CDR1 and CDR2: LNHDA and SQIVND (reference sequence). In DNA form, the CDR3 reads TGTGCCAGTAGTATAGAATTCCGTGAAGCTTTCTTT. Encoded protein: CASSIEFREAFF.

This chain joins TRBV5-6 and TRBJ2-7, with a weak D call TRBD1 (5 bases). In germline, CDR1 is SGHDT, CDR2 YYEEEE. The CDR3 extends over 16 amino acids. Trimming cost V 2 bases and J 4 bases, with 19 bases left between them. The CDR3 nucleotides are TGTGCCAGCAGCTTCACGAAGAAAAGGGGAACGTACGAGCAGTACTTC. Protein sequence: CASSFTKKRGTYEQYF.

V usage is TRBV30 and J usage is TRBJ2-2; D call uncertain. Germline lookup yields CDR1 GTSNPN and CDR2 SVGIG (reference sequence). V lost 2 bases to trimming and J lost 3 bases, with 7 bases between them. The CDR3 extends over 13 amino acids. CDR3 bases: TGTGCCTGGAGTCCATCTTACACCGGGGAGCTGTTTTTT. It translates to CAWSPSYTGELFF. The whole variable domain, filled in from reference TRBV30 and TRBJ2-2, reads SQTIHQWPATLVQPVGSPLSLECTVEGTSNPNLYWYRQAAGRGLQLLFYSVGIGQISSEVPQNLSASRPQDRQFILSSKKLLLSDSGFYLCAWSPSYTGELFFGEGSRLTVL.

The V call is TRBV18, the J call TRBJ2-5; 8 nucleotides agree with TRBD2. V lost 3 bases, J lost 5 bases, and 5 bases stayed unmatched. Germline lookup yields CDR1 KGHSH and CDR2 LQKENI. The CDR3 is made up of 14 amino acids. The CDR3 DNA reads as TGTGCCAGCTCACCGGGACTAGATCGGGAGACCCAGTACTTC. It encodes CASSPGLDRETQYF.

The V gene is TRBV2, the J gene TRBJ1-6; D is undetermined. This CDR3 spans 14 amino acids. The germline gives CDR1 SNHLY, CDR2 FYNNEI. V was clipped by 5 bases and J by 10 bases, with 15 bases between them. The CDR3 region has the DNA TGTGCCAGCAGTCCTGACCCCCTGGGGTCACCCCTCCACTTT. Its translation is CASSPDPLGSPLHF.